This TCR beta chain was captured in a study of T cells in women clearing cervical HPV infection. Across the study: Donors had HPV16-related CIN3 or worse; 2 had invasive cancer. Controls gave blood once infection was undetectable; cases at lesion identification.

V was trimmed by 10 bases and J by 1 base, leaving 12 bases between them. CDR1 and CDR2 (germline): SNHLY, FYNNEI. The CDR3 runs to 13 residues. All donors had a single incident cervical HPV16 infection, not prevalent. Study findings and constraints: Cases and controls were distinguished at AUC roughly 0.83 by richness and V genes.

Sequencing used immunoSEQ multiplex PCR; TCRdb keeps in-frame clones, though not all of them. The sample table sets out roughly 34,000 clones. In regard to this clone: Its target is unknown. Read data end 3 residues before the CDR3 end; the end is taken from the germline J gene.

This chain joins TRBV2 and TRBJ2-3; D ambiguous. Sequences were obtained from blood buffy coat. The sequence was obtained from a woman aged 18-70 years with a cervical HPV16 infection that either progressed to CIN3+ or cleared (not recorded which). CDR3 DNA, as far as it was read: TGTGCCATGACTCCCCGGGGCACAGATACG. Protein product: CAMTPRGTDT. The CDR3, in full, reads CAMTPRGTDTQYF.